These T cell receptor beta chains were read from a single sample in a study of cytomegalovirus exposure and HLA in healthy donors. Sequenced by immunoSEQ multiplex PCR; TCRdb stores in-frame clones only, minus some. The data hold about 120,000 clones, with about 81% observed a single time. The sequencing input was PBMCs. The receptor source for this set is a man in his forties in good health and CMV-seronegative. Each CDR3 is given with its conserved first and last residue. Fields, in order: J gene, clone size, D gene, V gene, CDR3 protein, CDR3 DNA. A D gene is named only where the DNA matches it firmly. Only part of the rows carry a size: once, few, many, or a class if the clone is expanded.

TRBJ1-1	-	-	TRBV5-1	CASSLDPAMETEAFF	TGCGCCAGCAGCTTGGATCCGGCTATGGAGACTGAAGCTTTCTTT
TRBJ2-7	once	TRBD1	TRBV7-9	CATSEPGQGAIRHEQYF	TGTGCCACTTCAGAACCGGGACAGGGGGCGATAAGGCACGAGCAGTACTTC
TRBJ2-1	-	-	TRBV5-1	CASSLGQISGNEQFF	TGCGCCAGCAGCTTGGGACAGATCTCAGGGAATGAGCAGTTCTTC
TRBJ2-5	once	-	TRBV6-6	CASSYPRAGETQYF	TGTGCCAGCAGTTACCCTAGGGCGGGAGAGACCCAGTACTTC
TRBJ1-2	-	-	TRBV6-5	CASSPTGNYGYTF	TGTGCCAGCAGCCCGACAGGCAACTATGGCTACACCTTC
TRBJ2-2	-	TRBD1	TRBV10-3	CAISEGTGKNTGELFF	TGTGCCATCAGTGAAGGGACAGGAAAGAACACCGGGGAGCTGTTTTTT
TRBJ2-6	-	TRBD1	TRBV5-1	CASSLTGQGASGANVLTF	TGCGCCAGCAGCTTAACCGGACAGGGGGCGTCTGGGGCCAACGTCCTGACTTTC
TRBJ1-2	-	-	TRBV27	CASSSPATHYGYTF	TGTGCCAGCAGTTCCCCCGCGACTCACTATGGCTACACCTTC
TRBJ1-5	few	TRBD1	TRBV18	CASSQDRGTNQPQHF	TGTGCCAGCTCCCAGGACAGGGGAACTAATCAGCCCCAGCATTTT
TRBJ2-6	-	-	TRBV2	CASRMDRASGANGLTF	TGTGCCAGCAGGATGGATAGGGCCTCTGGGGCCAACGGCCTGACTTTC
TRBJ2-1	-	TRBD2	TRBV11-1	CASSLQAGGIYNEQFF	TGTGCCAGCAGCTTACAGGCGGGAGGTATCTACAATGAGCAGTTCTTC
TRBJ2-2	-	TRBD2	TRBV6-8	CASSWTSGRGSGELFF	TGTGCCAGCAGTTGGACTAGCGGGAGAGGATCCGGGGAGCTGTTTTTT
TRBJ2-5	-	TRBD2	TRBV11-3	CASSLAPLAGAQGDQETQYF	TGTGCCAGCAGCTTAGCGCCACTAGCGGGGGCTCAAGGAGATCAAGAGACCCAGTACTTC
TRBJ2-7	-	-	TRBV7-7	CASSLGLGSYEQYF	TGTGCTAGCAGCTTAGGGCTAGGCTCCTACGAGCAGTACTTC
TRBJ2-1	few	TRBD2	TRBV27	CASISRTSRLNEQFF	TGTGCCAGCATCTCCAGGACTAGCCGGTTAAATGAGCAGTTCTTC
TRBJ1-5	-	-	TRBV6-1	CASSEQGTSNQPQHF	TGTGCCAGCAGTGAGCAGGGGACTAGCAATCAGCCCCAGCATTTT
TRBJ2-1	-	-	TRBV9	CASSPSVEYEQFF	TGTGCCAGCAGCCCCTCGGTCGAGTATGAGCAGTTCTTC